These T cell receptor beta chains were read from a single sample in a study of blood T cell repertoires in COVID-19. Assay used: immunoSEQ multiplex PCR; TCRdb lists only in-frame clones, some missing. The table records fewer than 350,000 clones, roughly 85% of them present only once. The sample consisted of PBMCs or T cells enriched from blood (not recorded which). Receptors were obtained from a woman in her 40s who had recovered from COVID-19. Each CDR3 is given with its conserved first and last residue. D genes are given only for firm matches. Only part of the rows carry a size: once, few, many, or a class if the clone is expanded.

abundance,j_gene,v_gene,d_gene,CDR3aa,CDR3nt
NA,TRBJ2-7,TRBV28,NA,CASSPARVSGSQYF,TGTGCCAGCAGCCCAGCCCGGGTTAGCGGATCGCAGTACTTC
NA,TRBJ2-7,TRBV6-2/TRBV6-3,NA,CASTPQGWSYEQYF,TGTGCCAGCACCCCCCAGGGGTGGTCCTACGAGCAGTACTTC
NA,TRBJ2-1,TRBV29-1,NA,CSAAGTKDGRSSYNEQFF,TGCAGCGCTGCCGGGACCAAGGACGGGAGAAGCTCCTACAATGAGCAGTTCTTC
NA,TRBJ2-7,TRBV2,NA,CASRMAGAISYEQYF,TGTGCCAGCAGGATGGCAGGGGCCATATCTTACGAGCAGTACTTC
once,TRBJ1-3,TRBV12-3/TRBV12-4,NA,CASGTQGNTIYF,TGTGCCAGCGGGACACAGGGAAACACCATATATTTT
NA,TRBJ1-2,TRBV28,NA,CASSSLTRSYNWGYTF,TGTGCCAGCAGTTCTCTGACAAGATCGTACAATTGGGGCTACACCTTC
NA,TRBJ2-7,TRBV3-1/TRBV3-2,NA,CASSQAAGSYEQYF,TGTGCCAGCAGCCAAGCAGCAGGGTCCTACGAGCAGTACTTC
NA,TRBJ2-5,TRBV7-9,TRBD2,CASSLGGIQETQYF,TGTGCCAGCAGCCTCGGGGGGATCCAAGAGACCCAGTACTTC
NA,TRBJ2-5,TRBV7-9,NA,CASSLGRSGREETQYF,TGTGCCAGCAGCTTAGGTCGGTCCGGGAGAGAAGAGACCCAGTACTTC
NA,TRBJ2-1,TRBV18,NA,CASSPEDTTNEQFF,TGTGCCAGCTCACCAGAGGACACTACAAATGAGCAGTTCTTC
NA,TRBJ1-5,TRBV23-1,NA,CASSQSSQGSNNQPQHF,TGCGCCAGCAGTCAATCGAGCCAGGGGAGTAACAATCAGCCCCAGCATTTT
NA,TRBJ1-2,TRBV6-5,TRBD1,CASSYTGTGAGYTF,TGTGCCAGCAGTTACACAGGGACAGGTGCTGGCTACACCTTC
NA,TRBJ2-6,TRBV27,NA,CASSLRDTYSSGANVLTF,TGTGCCAGCAGTCTCCGGGACACCTACTCCTCTGGGGCCAACGTCCTGACTTTC
NA,TRBJ1-4,TRBV29-1,NA,CSATVGGEKLFF,TGCAGCGCTACGGTGGGCGGGGAAAAACTGTTTTTT
NA,TRBJ2-1,TRBV7-3,TRBD2,CASSLEAGGYNEQFF,TGTGCCAGCAGCTTAGAAGCGGGGGGATACAATGAGCAGTTCTTC
NA,TRBJ2-1,TRBV28,NA,CASVGRGYNEQFF,TGTGCCAGCGTCGGGAGAGGGTACAATGAGCAGTTCTTC
NA,TRBJ2-2,TRBV2,NA,CASNGVAVDAGELFF,TGTGCCAGCAACGGTGTGGCGGTTGACGCCGGGGAGCTGTTTTTT
NA,TRBJ2-7,TRBV6-5,TRBD2,CASSYGSGSGSYEQYF,TGTGCCAGCAGTTATGGTAGCGGGAGCGGCTCCTACGAGCAGTACTTC
NA,TRBJ1-3,TRBV30,NA,CAWSGAGNTIYF,TGTGCCTGGAGTGGAGCTGGAAACACCATATATTTT
NA,TRBJ2-2,TRBV27,NA,CASSVTAVTNTGELFF,TGTGCCAGCAGTGTAACAGCGGTAACGAACACCGGGGAGCTGTTTTTT
NA,TRBJ1-5,TRBV10-3,TRBD1,CAISLTGGAGNQPQHF,TGTGCCATCAGTCTTACAGGGGGCGCGGGCAATCAGCCCCAGCATTTT
few,TRBJ1-1,TRBV30,NA,CAWSEQSNTEAFF,TGTGCCTGGAGTGAGCAAAGTAACACTGAAGCTTTCTTT
NA,TRBJ2-2,TRBV7-2,NA,CASSLERRSGELFF,TGTGCCAGCAGCTTAGAAAGGCGGTCTGGGGAGCTGTTTTTT
NA,TRBJ2-3,TRBV30,TRBD2,CAWSVGPVGGDTQYF,TGTGCCTGGAGTGTAGGACCTGTGGGAGGGGATACGCAGTATTTT
NA,TRBJ2-2,TRBV27,NA,CASSLKAGLNTGELFF,TGTGCCAGCAGTTTAAAGGCGGGCTTAAACACCGGGGAGCTGTTTTTT
once,TRBJ1-5,TRBV18,NA,CASSRRDTNQPQHF,TGTGCCAGCTCACGACGGGACACCAATCAGCCCCAGCATTTT
NA,TRBJ2-1,TRBV4-3,TRBD2,CASSLGSGRATEQFF,TGCGCCAGCAGCCTCGGTAGCGGGAGGGCCACTGAGCAGTTCTTC
NA,TRBJ2-1,TRBV7-2,TRBD2,CASTFNGLAGGPVF,TGTGCCAGCACCTTTAATGGACTAGCGGGAGGGCCAGTCTTC
NA,TRBJ2-5,TRBV5-6,NA,CASSLGIFAARGRETQYF,TGTGCCAGCAGCTTGGGGATCTTTGCGGCTAGGGGTCGGGAGACCCAGTACTTC
NA,TRBJ1-1,TRBV9,TRBD1,CASSVDLGTGGGTEAFF,TGTGCCAGCAGCGTAGATCTCGGGACAGGGGGCGGCACTGAAGCTTTCTTT
once,TRBJ1-2,TRBV7-3,TRBD1,CASSPTGDRVSVTF,TGTGCCAGCAGCCCCACGGGGGACAGGGTATCGGTCACCTTC
NA,TRBJ1-2,TRBV28,TRBD1,CASSAPGTERHGYTF,TGTGCCAGCAGTGCACCCGGGACAGAACGACATGGCTACACCTTC
few,TRBJ2-3,TRBV6-1,TRBD2,CASSERDYTDTQYF,TGTGCCAGCAGTGAGCGGGACTACACAGATACGCAGTATTTT
NA,TRBJ2-1,TRBV7-3,NA,CASSLMARSDEQFF,TGTGCCAGCAGCTTAATGGCTAGATCGGATGAGCAGTTCTTC
NA,TRBJ2-3,TRBV24-1,NA,CATSDRLLSTDTQYF,TGTGCCACCAGTGACAGACTACTCTCCACAGATACGCAGTATTTT
NA,TRBJ1-5,TRBV7-8,NA,CASSLVTTLTGYSNQPQHF,TGTGCCAGCAGCTTAGTCACGACCCTGACAGGCTATAGCAATCAGCCCCAGCATTTT
few,TRBJ1-4,TRBV7-9,NA,CASSLVMTLTNEKLFF,TGTGCCAGCAGCTTAGTTATGACATTAACTAATGAAAAACTGTTTTTT
NA,TRBJ1-2,TRBV6-5,TRBD1,CASSYEDRGRGYTF,TGTGCCAGCAGTTACGAGGACAGGGGGCGCGGCTACACCTTC
NA,TRBJ2-5,TRBV7-3,TRBD2,CASGTSETETQYF,TGTGCCAGCGGGACTAGCGAAACAGAGACCCAGTACTTC
NA,TRBJ1-6,TRBV28,NA,CASKIMNSPLHF,TGTGCCAGCAAAATAATGAATTCACCCCTCCACTTT
NA,TRBJ1-1,TRBV28,NA,CASSPPGTRGAFF,TGTGCCAGCAGCCCCCCCGGGACAAGGGGGGCTTTCTTT
NA,TRBJ2-5,TRBV15,TRBD1,CATSGQDRKGRETQYF,TGTGCCACCAGCGGCCAGGACAGGAAAGGGCGAGAGACCCAGTACTTC
few,TRBJ1-2,TRBV2,TRBD1,CASSEDRESYGYTF,TGTGCCAGCAGTGAGGACAGGGAGAGCTATGGCTACACCTTC
NA,TRBJ1-3,TRBV4-1,TRBD1,CASSNPQGANTIYF,TGCGCCAGCAGCAACCCCCAGGGGGCAAACACCATATATTTT
once,TRBJ2-1,TRBV6-6,TRBD2,CASSDGTSRYGEQFF,TGTGCCAGCAGTGACGGGACTAGCCGGTATGGTGAGCAGTTCTTC
NA,TRBJ1-5,TRBV4-1,NA,CASSQAGVSNQPQHF,TGCGCCAGCAGCCAAGCGGGAGTGAGCAATCAGCCCCAGCATTTT
NA,TRBJ2-7,TRBV18,TRBD1,CASSLTGDEQYF,TGTGCCAGCTCCCTCACAGGGGACGAGCAGTACTTC
once,TRBJ1-5,TRBV28,NA,CASQWGGDQPQHF,TGTGCCTCACAATGGGGGGGGGATCAGCCCCAGCATTTT
NA,TRBJ2-2,TRBV28,NA,CASSRGAEVGELFF,TGTGCCAGCAGTAGAGGAGCTGAGGTCGGGGAGCTGTTTTTT
NA,TRBJ2-7,TRBV7-3,NA,CASSYSGTGGYEQYF,TGTGCCAGCAGCTACTCCGGGACTGGAGGGTACGAGCAGTACTTC
NA,TRBJ2-7,TRBV12-2,NA,CASRLVLPARYEQYF,TGTGCAAGTCGCTTAGTACTTCCGGCGAGGTACGAGCAGTACTTC
few,TRBJ2-2,TRBV7-3,NA,CASSPEGSGELFF,TGTGCCAGCAGCCCCGAGGGATCCGGGGAGCTGTTTTTT